The 30 T cell receptor beta chains below come from one sample, sequenced in a study of shared clonotypes between healthy human individuals. The data were produced by immunoSEQ multiplex PCR, yet TCRdb's version contains in-frame clones alone and is incomplete. The data hold approximately 2.3 million clones, with more than 80% observed a single time. The sequenced material came from naive CD4+ T cells from PBMCs. Documented subset: CD45RA+ positively selected. The receptors derive from a man younger than 35 in good health. Some clones in this sample may be carry-over from other donors' samples.

The chain is built from TRBV27 and TRBJ2-7; 11 positions agree with TRBD2. Germline V CDR1 and CDR2: MNHEY, SMNVEV (reference sequence). The ends lost 1 base at V and 6 bases at J; junction bases unmatched: 5. This CDR3 region has 15 residues. In nucleotides, the CDR3 is TGTGCCAGCAGTTTATTGGGTCTAGCGGGAGGCGAGCAGTACTTC. This codes for CASSLLGLAGGEQYF.

CDR3 protein: CASSPGADSFSYEQYF. The CDR3 nucleotides are TGTGCCAGCAGCCCAGGCGCCGACAGTTTCTCCTACGAGCAGTACTTC. The J gene is TRBJ2-5, the V gene TRBV7-9; TRBD1 is a possible D gene (5 bases). With the DNA end fitting TRBJ2-7 better, the J assignment may be wrong. Germline CDR1 reads SEHNR; CDR2 reads FQNEAQ (reference sequence). The CDR3 runs to 16 residues.

The chain joins TRBV4-3 to TRBJ2-1; 11 nucleotides match TRBD2. Unmatched junction bases numbered 14, after V lost 5 bases and J lost 8 bases. The CDR3 length is 17 residues. Germline V gives CDR1 LGHNA, CDR2 YSLEER. The CDR3 is CASSTLVLAGASHEQFF. CDR3 bases: TGCGCCAGCAGCACACTTGTACTAGCGGGAGCATCCCATGAGCAGTTCTTC.

This chain connects TRBV28 to TRBJ2-2; D is undetermined. V shed 3 bases and J shed 5 bases, with 7 bases lying between them. The CDR3 is made up of 13 amino acids. Germline-derived CDR1 and CDR2 are MDHEN and SYDVKM. The CDR3 DNA reads as TGTGCCAGCAGTTTTTACCAGACCGGGGAGCTGTTTTTT. It codes for CASSFYQTGELFF.

The rearrangement links TRBV9 to TRBJ1-3; D is possibly TRBD1 (5 bases). Trimming stripped 2 bases from V and 0 bases from J, with 12 bases between. CDR1 and CDR2 (germline): SGDLS, YYNGEE. The CDR3 covers 16 residues. CDR3 in amino acids: CASSVSWGGSGNTIYF. DNA for the CDR3: TGTGCCAGCAGCGTCTCGTGGGGGGGCTCTGGAAACACCATATATTTT.

The chain uses TRBV19 and TRBJ1-1, with 8 bases aligning to TRBD1. J gave up 1 base and V 4 bases, and 2 bases lay outside the gene matches. There are 14 residues in the CDR3. Germline values: CDR1 LNHDA, CDR2 SQIVND (reference sequence). The CDR3 coding sequence is TGTGCCAGTAGTACAGGGGGCGCGAACACTGAAGCTTTCTTT. Translation: CASSTGGANTEAFF.

This clone appeared a single time. The chain uses TRBV7-2 and TRBJ1-5, with 9 bases fitting TRBD1. The CDR3 totals 15 residues. Germline CDR1 reads SGHTA; CDR2 reads FQGNSA. V was clipped by 5 bases and J by 5 bases; unmatched bases: 7. The CDR3 coding sequence is TGTGCCAGCAGCACGGGACAGGGATGGGATCAGCCCCAGCATTTT. Translated, it gives CASSTGQGWDQPQHF.

The J gene is TRBJ2-5, the V gene TRBV5-1, with 9 positions matching TRBD2. This CDR3 comprises 14 residues. The trim removed 5 bases at V and 3 bases at J, leaving 5 bases unmatched. Germline CDR1 is SGHRS and CDR2 is YFSETQ. CDR3 nucleotides: TGCGCCAGCAGACCCATAGCGGGGGAAGAGACCCAGTACTTC. Its protein is CASRPIAGEETQYF.

CDR3 loop: CATGTSGNTGELFF. DNA for the CDR3: TGTGCCACCGGGACTAGCGGAAACACCGGGGAGCTGTTTTTT. The gene calls are TRBV2 and TRBJ2-2; TRBD2 matches 11 bases. V was clipped by 10 bases and J by 2 bases; unmatched bases: 3. The CDR3 consists of 14 residues. Germline assignment: CDR1 SNHLY and CDR2 FYNNEI.

The rearrangement joins TRBV6-5 to TRBJ1-5; 10 bases fit TRBD1. V was pared by 5 bases and J by 6 bases, with 4 bases of the junction left unmatched. Per the germline V gene, CDR1 is MNHEY and CDR2 is SVGAGI. This CDR3 has 14 amino acids. CDR3 nucleotides: TGTGCCAGCAGTATACGACAGGGGGCTCAGCCCCAGCATTTT. Translating gives CASSIRQGAQPQHF.

Written as DNA, the CDR3 is TGTGCCATCAGTGAGTCTGCGGTCCGCCTGGCCACTGAAGCTTTCTTT. Translating gives CAISESAVRLATEAFF. This sequence joins TRBV10-3 and TRBJ1-1, with no clear D. The CDR3 spans 16 residues. CDR1 ENHRY and CDR2 SYGVKD come from the germline V gene. Trimming cost V 0 bases and J 4 bases, with 15 bases left between them.

The chain recombines TRBV28 with TRBJ1-4; possible D gene TRBD1, 5 bases. The germline gives CDR1 MDHEN, CDR2 SYDVKM. The germline V and J ends were trimmed by 6 bases and 3 bases, with 14 bases remaining between them. The CDR3 totals 15 residues. CDR3 protein: CASSTRDDSNEKLFF. The DNA for the CDR3 is TGTGCCAGCAGCACCCGGGACGACTCTAATGAAAAACTGTTTTTT.

The chain uses TRBV5-1 and TRBJ2-7, with D maybe TRBD1 (7 bases). Germline CDR1 and CDR2: SGHRS and YFSETQ. This CDR3 is built from 15 residues. V lost 1 base, J lost 3 bases, and 14 bases lay in between. CDR3 sequence (DNA): TGCGCCAGCAGCTTGATCCAGGGGGGCCTCTACGAGCAGTACTTC. Its translation: CASSLIQGGLYEQYF.

This chain connects TRBV5-1 to TRBJ2-4; tentative D call: TRBD1 (5 bases). The CDR3 totals 14 residues. Germline V gene sequence: CDR1 SGHRS, CDR2 YFSETQ. The V end lost 4 bases, the J end lost 5 bases, and 13 bases lay between the germline ends. CDR3 protein: CASSTDRPENIQYF. The CDR3 DNA sequence: TGCGCCAGCAGCACTGACAGACCCGAAAACATTCAGTACTTC.

The chain carries TRBV5-4 and TRBJ2-5; D unresolved. V was clipped by 0 bases and J by 0 bases, with 9 bases between them. This CDR3 is 15 amino acids long. In germline, CDR1 is SGHNT, CDR2 YYREEE (reference sequence). CDR3 amino acids: CASSLEPGYQETQYF. CDR3 bases: TGTGCCAGCAGCTTGGAACCCGGGTACCAAGAGACCCAGTACTTC.

V gene TRBV27 combines with J gene TRBJ2-5; 8 nucleotides line up with TRBD1. Per the germline V gene, CDR1 is MNHEY and CDR2 is SMNVEV (reference sequence). The CDR3 length is 15 residues. The V segment lost 2 bases and the J segment 6 bases; nucleotides outside the gene matches: 8. This CDR3 reads CASSLDRGGRQTQYF. The CDR3 DNA sequence: TGTGCCAGCAGTTTAGACAGGGGAGGCAGGCAGACCCAGTACTTC.

This chain joins TRBV5-1 and TRBJ2-1, with 7 bases matching TRBD2. With 1 base clipped from V and 6 bases from J, the junction kept 7 bases outside the gene matches. This CDR3 contains 15 residues. Germline-derived CDR1 and CDR2 are SGHRS and YFSETQ. The CDR3 region has the DNA TGCGCCAGCAGCTTGTTTGCGGGAGAGAGCAATGAGCAGTTCTTC. The encoded protein is CASSLFAGESNEQFF.

The V gene is TRBV7-9, the J gene TRBJ1-1; no definite D call. V lost 1 base and J lost 1, with 10 bases in between. Looked up from germline, CDR1 is SEHNR and CDR2 is FQNEAQ (reference sequence). The CDR3 extends over 15 amino acids. CDR3 nucleotides: TGTGCCAGCAGCTTAGGCACAGTAGAGAACACTGAAGCTTTCTTT. As protein: CASSLGTVENTEAFF.

The chain employs TRBV28 and TRBJ2-7, with 8 bases that match TRBD1. The CDR3 length is 15 residues. The germline V gene has CDR1 MDHEN and CDR2 SYDVKM. J gave up 0 bases and V 5 bases, and 6 bases lay outside the gene matches. The CDR3, as DNA: TGTGCCAGCAGTGACAGGGGTACCCTCTCCTACGAGCAGTACTTC. Translated: CASSDRGTLSYEQYF.

The rearrangement links TRBV11-2 to TRBJ2-1; 9 bases fit TRBD2. This CDR3 region has 13 residues. The junction had 6 bases not matched to a gene; V was cut back by 8 bases and J by 7 bases. Looked up from germline, CDR1 is SGHAT and CDR2 is FQNNGV. The CDR3 loop is CASRAGGGNEQFF. As DNA, the CDR3 is TGTGCCAGCCGAGCGGGAGGTGGTAATGAGCAGTTCTTC.

The chain has TRBV4-1 and TRBJ2-5; D call uncertain. The CDR3 spans 14 residues. V shed 2 bases and J shed 5 bases, with 12 bases lying between them. Germline V lookup: CDR1 MGHRA, CDR2 YSYEKL. Here the CDR3 reads CASSQPGGRETQYF. Written as DNA, the CDR3 is TGCGCCAGCAGCCAACCAGGCGGTCGCGAGACCCAGTACTTC.

The CDR3 loop reads CASSFKGRLLETQYF. The CDR3 DNA is TGTGCCAGCAGCTTCAAGGGACGGCTCCTTGAGACCCAGTACTTC. This chain links TRBV13 with TRBJ2-5; possibly TRBD1 or TRBD2 for D (5 bases each). Germline CDR1 PRHDT, CDR2 FYEKMQ (reference sequence). This CDR3 has 15 amino acids. The V end was cut by 3 bases, the J end by 5 bases, with 16 bases between.

This chain joins TRBV7-9 and TRBJ2-1; 9 nucleotides match TRBD1. Per the germline V gene, CDR1 is SEHNR and CDR2 is FQNEAQ (reference sequence). There are 14 residues in the CDR3. The ends lost 4 bases at V and 8 bases at J; junction bases unmatched: 6. The CDR3 reads CASSSGTGFHEQFF. Written as DNA, the CDR3 is TGTGCCAGCAGCTCCGGGACAGGGTTCCATGAGCAGTTCTTC.

The genes are TRBV7-2 and TRBJ2-7; no reliable D call. CDR3 length: 11 residues. V lost 5 bases to trimming and J lost 4 bases, with 6 bases between them. The germline CDR1 and CDR2 sequences are SGHTA and FQGNSA. The CDR3 here is CASSQAYEQYF. The CDR3, as DNA: TGTGCCAGCAGCCAAGCGTACGAGCAGTACTTC.

The chain carries TRBV10-1 and TRBJ2-3, with 9 positions matching TRBD2. CDR1 and CDR2 from the germline V gene are WNHNN and SYGVQD (reference sequence). The CDR3 spans 16 residues. V was pared by 0 bases and J by 6 bases, with 7 bases of the junction left unmatched. CDR3 region: CASSESRLAGTDTQYF. CDR3 nucleotides: TGCGCCAGCAGTGAGTCGAGGCTAGCGGGAACCGATACGCAGTATTTT.

The gene calls are TRBV6-1 and TRBJ1-1; TRBD1 aligns across 7 bases. This CDR3 has 14 residues. CDR1 MNHNS and CDR2 SASEGT come from the germline V gene. The V and J ends lost 7 bases and 0 bases, in that order; junction bases with no gene match: 5. The CDR3 DNA reads TGTGCCAGCACCTTAACAGGGGTGAACACTGAAGCTTTCTTT. Translated, it gives CASTLTGVNTEAFF.

Comment on this clone: The same CDR3 is also encoded by other DNA sequences in this sample. The gene calls are TRBV2 and TRBJ1-5; no clear D gene. The CDR3 sequence is 13 residues long. Germline lookup yields CDR1 SNHLY and CDR2 FYNNEI. V shed 4 bases and J shed 1 base, with 5 bases lying between them. CDR3 sequence reads: CASSGRSNQPQHF. Here the CDR3 DNA reads TGTGCCAGCAGTGGACGGAGCAATCAGCCCCAGCATTTT. Using reference TRBV2 and TRBJ1-5 for the parts outside the CDR3, the full variable domain is EPEVTQTPSHQVTQMGQEVILRCVPISNHLYFYWYRQILGQKVEFLVSFYNNEISEKSEIFDDQFSVERPDGSNFTLKIRSTKLEDSAMYFCASSGRSNQPQHFGDGTRLSIL.

V and J are TRBV4-1 and TRBJ2-5; 7 bases map to TRBD2. J gave up 2 bases and V 4 bases, and 7 bases lay outside the gene matches. This CDR3 comprises 15 residues. Germline CDR1 reads MGHRA; CDR2 reads YSYEKL. CDR3 in amino acids: CASSRSAGPQETQYF. In DNA form, the CDR3 reads TGCGCCAGCAGCCGTTCAGCGGGGCCGCAAGAGACCCAGTACTTC.

The V gene is TRBV28, the J gene TRBJ2-1, with 10 bases identical to TRBD2. In germline, CDR1 is MDHEN, CDR2 SYDVKM. The CDR3 is made up of 16 amino acids. Trimming at V came to 5 bases and at J to 1 base, leaving 5 bases not matched to a gene. The CDR3 is CASSNLAGVSYNEQFF. CDR3 coding DNA: TGTGCCAGCAGTAATCTAGCGGGAGTTTCCTACAATGAGCAGTTCTTC.

The chain uses TRBV7-2 and TRBJ2-5, with D tentatively TRBD1 or TRBD2 (5 bases each). CDR3 length equals 15 residues. From germline, CDR1 is SGHTA and CDR2 FQGNSA. V shed 5 bases and J shed 5 bases, with 18 bases lying between them. CDR3 nucleotide sequence: TGTGCCAGCAGCGACCGGGGCAGCCCAGGGGAGACCCAGTACTTC. Protein: CASSDRGSPGETQYF.